A single sample gave rise to the 21 T cell receptor beta chains below, sequenced in a study of sequential checkpoint blockade in melanoma (dated by TCRdb to between 2017 and 2020). The treatment or condition label for this specimen denotes: randomized to nivolumab then ipilimumab (arm A) or the reverse (arm B). Libraries were prepared through the immunoSEQ multiplex PCR assay. TCRdb carries this immuneACCESS record with in-frame sequences only. Its versions omit some clonotypes, under half of them owing to an unresolved V gene in the studies checked, with the rest unexplained. In all, the sample holds roughly 13,000 clones, and 61% of those were seen once. The ten largest account for roughly 23% of the sample. The source material was CD8+ T cells sorted from blood (inferred from file names), sampled from a patient given nivolumab and ipilimumab in sequence. These receptors all stem from a human donor with melanoma.

The table lists this clone with a few counts. The chain recombines TRBV6-5 with TRBJ2-7, with TRBD2 identical over 8 bases. V shed 5 bases and J 4 bases; nucleotides not matched to a gene: 7. This CDR3 comprises 14 residues. Germline V lookup: CDR1 MNHEY, CDR2 SVGAGI. The CDR3, as DNA: TGTGCCAGCAGTACACCGGGACTAGGGTACGAGCAGTACTTC. Residues: CASSTPGLGYEQYF.

Only one count was recorded for this clone. The genes are TRBV5-4 and TRBJ1-1; D is ambiguous. V lost 1 base and J 1 base, leaving 8 bases between the germline ends. Germline CDR1 reads SGHNT; CDR2 reads YYREEE (reference sequence). CDR3 length equals 14 residues. The CDR3 protein is CASSLYTANTEAFF. The CDR3 nucleotides are TGTGCCAGCAGCTTGTATACAGCGAACACTGAAGCTTTCTTT. Filled out from reference TRBV5-4 and TRBJ1-1, the complete variable domain reads ETGVTQSPTHLIKTRGQQVTLRCSSQSGHNTVSWYQQALGQGPQFIFQYYREEENGRGNFPPRFSGLQFPNYSSELNVNALELDDSALYLCASSLYTANTEAFFGQGTRLTVV.

The genes are TRBV16 and TRBJ2-7; tentative D call: TRBD2 (6 bases). CDR3 size: 15 residues. The germline V gene has CDR1 KGHSY and CDR2 FQNENV. V was cut by 0 bases and J by 6 bases, with 15 bases left in between. This CDR3 reads CASSQSSGRGGEQYF. Here the CDR3 DNA reads TGTGCCAGCAGCCAATCCTCCGGGAGAGGCGGCGAGCAGTACTTC.

This sequence joins TRBV2 and TRBJ2-3; TRBD1 might be the D (6 bases). Trimming shortened V by 6 bases and J by 2 bases, and 15 bases separated the two germline ends. The germline gives CDR1 SNHLY, CDR2 FYNNEI. The CDR3 consists of 15 residues. The CDR3 reads CASSKLTGLTDTQYF. The CDR3 nucleotides are TGTGCCAGCAGCAAATTGACAGGACTCACAGATACGCAGTATTTT.

By frequency in the sample, this clone is medium-sized. The V and J genes are TRBV13 and TRBJ1-2; 8 nucleotides line up with TRBD1. With 4 bases clipped from V and 2 bases from J, the junction kept 0 bases outside the gene matches. The CDR3 contains 13 residues. CDR1 is PRHDT, CDR2 FYEKMQ, per germline (reference sequence). CDR3: CASSYRGNYGYTF. The CDR3 region has the DNA TGTGCCAGCAGCTACAGGGGGAACTATGGCTACACCTTC.

The rearrangement uses TRBV27 and TRBJ2-7; D might be TRBD2 (7 bases). The V gene lost 2 bases and the J gene lost 2 bases, with 10 bases spanning the gap. Germline-derived CDR1 and CDR2 are MNHEY and SMNVEV (reference sequence). This CDR3 contains 14 residues. CDR3 protein: CASSLRGAPYEQYF. CDR3 nucleotides: TGTGCCAGCAGTTTACGGGGGGCCCCCTACGAGCAGTACTTC.

The table lists this clone with a few counts. The chain employs TRBV27 and TRBJ2-1; 7 bases line up with TRBD2. The CDR3 runs to 14 residues. The ends lost 5 bases at V and 2 bases at J; junction bases unmatched: 3. The germline gives CDR1 MNHEY, CDR2 SMNVEV (reference sequence). CDR3 region: CASSGAGTYNEQFF. The CDR3 region has the DNA TGTGCCAGCAGTGGAGCGGGAACCTACAATGAGCAGTTCTTC.

The chain uses TRBV7-8 and TRBJ2-5, with TRBD2 matching over 7 bases. There are 15 residues in the CDR3. The junction had 11 bases not matched to a gene; V was cut back by 5 bases and J by 5 bases. Germline V lookup: CDR1 SGHVS, CDR2 FQNEAQ. CDR3 region: CASSQPLGGFETQYF. CDR3 in DNA: TGTGCCAGCAGCCAGCCGTTGGGGGGGTTTGAGACCCAGTACTTC.

This clone has just a few counts. The genes are TRBV28 and TRBJ2-7; D gene ambiguous. The CDR3 sequence is 13 residues long. The V end lost 3 bases, the J end lost 1 base, and 7 bases lay between the germline ends. Germline CDR1 MDHEN, CDR2 SYDVKM. CDR3 coding DNA: TGTGCCAGCAGTTTGGGCAGATCCTACGAGCAGTACTTC. Amino acid sequence: CASSLGRSYEQYF.

The J gene is TRBJ2-7, the V gene TRBV27; weak D call: TRBD2 (5 bases). The CDR3 spans 16 residues. Trimming removed 3 bases from V and 4 bases from J, with 19 bases in between. Looked up from germline, CDR1 is MNHEY and CDR2 is SMNVEV (reference sequence). The CDR3 reads CASSFPAEGRLYEQYF. The DNA of the CDR3 is TGTGCCAGCAGTTTCCCCGCCGAGGGCCGGTTGTACGAGCAGTACTTC.

This clone was detected a few times. CDR3 sequence reads: CASSLSRTGGTEAFF. The CDR3 nucleotides are TGTGCCAGCAGTTTATCGAGGACAGGGGGCACTGAAGCTTTCTTT. The chain has TRBV28 and TRBJ1-1; TRBD1 aligns across 10 bases. V lost 1 base and J lost 4; bases outside the gene matches: 3. From germline, CDR1 is MDHEN and CDR2 SYDVKM. The CDR3 runs to 15 residues.

The chain carries TRBV7-9 and TRBJ2-7; no clear D. The CDR3 spans 15 residues. Germline values: CDR1 SEHNR, CDR2 FQNEAQ (reference sequence). V lost 3 bases and J 2 bases, leaving 14 bases between the germline ends. DNA for the CDR3: TGTGCCAGCAGCTTGGATGAGACGGGTCCCTACGAGCAGTACTTC. Translation: CASSLDETGPYEQYF.

The genes are TRBV2 and TRBJ1-1; maybe TRBD1 (5 bases). The germline V and J ends were trimmed by 1 base and 7 bases, with 10 bases remaining between them. The CDR3 loop spans 13 amino acids. Germline V gene data show CDR1 as SNHLY and CDR2 as FYNNEI. In DNA, the CDR3 is TGTGCCAGCAGTGAAGGCAGGGTGGTTGAAGCTTTCTTT. This encodes CASSEGRVVEAFF.

The rearrangement joins TRBV9 to TRBJ2-3, with D uncertain. Trimming took off 0 bases at V and 5 bases at J, with 7 bases between the two ends. The CDR3 is 13 residues long. The germline CDR1 and CDR2 sequences are SGDLS and YYNGEE. The CDR3 is CASSVATVDTQYF. CDR3 nucleotides: TGTGCCAGCAGCGTAGCTACAGTAGATACGCAGTATTTT.

J is TRBJ2-7 and V is TRBV7-6, with TRBD1 identical over 9 bases. The germline V gene has CDR1 SGHVS and CDR2 FNYEAQ. V was clipped by 11 bases and J by 3 bases; unmatched bases: 8. CDR3 size: 13 residues. The CDR3 reads CAGGTGFNYEQYF. As DNA, the CDR3 is TGTGCCGGCGGGACAGGGTTTAACTACGAGCAGTACTTC.

This clone was observed a few times. V is TRBV4-2 and J is TRBJ2-7; the match to TRBD2 covers 9 bases. The CDR3 is made up of 14 amino acids. Trimming took 4 bases from V and 3 from J; bases not matched to a gene: 4. Looked up from germline, CDR1 is LGHNA and CDR2 is YNFKEQ. The CDR3 DNA follows: TGTGCCAGCAGCCGCGGGGGGGGAGACTACGAGCAGTACTTC. As protein: CASSRGGGDYEQYF.

This clone has only a few counts. The CDR3 DNA is TGTGCCACCAGCAGAGTACGACTGGATACGCAGTATTTT. Its protein product is CATSRVRLDTQYF. V and J are TRBV15 and TRBJ2-3; the D is unclear. There are 13 residues in the CDR3. Trimming removed 1 base at V and 6 bases at J, with 8 bases between. Looked up from germline, CDR1 is LNHNV and CDR2 is YYDKDF (reference sequence).

The rearrangement joins TRBV4-3 to TRBJ2-2; TRBD1 might be the D (6 bases). This CDR3 spans 14 amino acids. Germline V lookup: CDR1 LGHNA, CDR2 YSLEER. Trimming left V 5 bases short and J 2 bases short, with 9 bases between. The DNA for the CDR3 is TGCGCCAGCAGCACAGGGATAAACACCGGGGAGCTGTTTTTT. The encoded protein is CASSTGINTGELFF.

The genes are TRBV7-3 and TRBJ1-1; 9 bases are shared with TRBD1. The CDR3 covers 16 residues. V gave up 2 bases and J gave up 1 base; unmatched junction bases: 5. CDR1 is SGHTA, CDR2 FQGTGA, per germline. This CDR3 is CASSLFGTGSNTEAFF. DNA for the CDR3: TGTGCCAGCAGCTTATTCGGGACAGGGTCGAACACTGAAGCTTTCTTT. Supplemented by reference TRBV7-3 and TRBJ1-1, the full variable domain reads GAGVSQTPSNKVTEKGKYVELRCDPISGHTALYWYRQSLGQGPEFLIYFQGTGAADDSGLPNDRFFAVRPEGSVSTLKIQRTERGDSAVYLCASSLFGTGSNTEAFFGQGTRLTVV.

This chain connects TRBV7-2 to TRBJ1-5; weak D call: TRBD1 (5 bases). CDR1 and CDR2 (germline): SGHTA, FQGNSA. V was shortened by 8 bases and J by 3 bases, with 11 bases between the two germline ends. CDR3 length equals 13 residues. The CDR3: CASGQGINQPQHF. In DNA form, the CDR3 reads TGTGCCAGCGGGCAGGGTATCAATCAGCCCCAGCATTTT.

This chain connects TRBV5-1 to TRBJ1-2; TRBD1 matches at 9 bases. V trimming: 4 bases; J trimming: 8 bases; junction bases outside the gene matches: 12. The length of the CDR3 is 15 residues. Germline CDR1 is SGHRS and CDR2 is YFSETQ. Here the CDR3 reads CASSPAVRTGDGYTF. The CDR3 nucleotides are TGCGCCAGCAGCCCTGCGGTGAGGACAGGGGACGGCTACACCTTC. The whole variable domain, remainder taken from reference TRBV5-1 and TRBJ1-2, is KAGVTQTPRYLIKTRGQQVTLSCSPISGHRSVSWYQQTPGQGLQFLFEYFSETQRNKGNFPGRFSGRQFSNSRSEMNVSTLELGDSALYLCASSPAVRTGDGYTFGSGTRLTVV.